The sequence of this T cell receptor beta chain was determined in a study of blood T cell repertoires in COVID-19. Background on the study: Acute and convalescent COVID-19 specimens originated in the United States, Italy and Spain.

Germline V CDR1 and CDR2: SGHAT, FQNNGV. The CDR3 consists of 13 residues. The V and J ends lost 3 bases and 1 base respectively, with 6 bases between them. Cohort 3 recovered donors had two negative PCRs, clearance, or symptom resolution. Profiled with immunoSEQ multiplex PCR; TCRdb holds only in-frame clones, not every one. The table shows fewer than 600,000 clones, with more than 75% occurring only once. Sequences were obtained from PBMCs or T cells enriched from blood (not recorded which). The chain recombines TRBV11-2 with TRBJ1-1; D is ambiguous. This clonotype was sampled from a woman between 40 and 55 years old who had recovered from COVID-19. The CDR3 is CASSFDKNTEAFF. CDR3 DNA: TGTGCCAGCAGCTTCGACAAGAACACTGAAGCTTTCTTT.